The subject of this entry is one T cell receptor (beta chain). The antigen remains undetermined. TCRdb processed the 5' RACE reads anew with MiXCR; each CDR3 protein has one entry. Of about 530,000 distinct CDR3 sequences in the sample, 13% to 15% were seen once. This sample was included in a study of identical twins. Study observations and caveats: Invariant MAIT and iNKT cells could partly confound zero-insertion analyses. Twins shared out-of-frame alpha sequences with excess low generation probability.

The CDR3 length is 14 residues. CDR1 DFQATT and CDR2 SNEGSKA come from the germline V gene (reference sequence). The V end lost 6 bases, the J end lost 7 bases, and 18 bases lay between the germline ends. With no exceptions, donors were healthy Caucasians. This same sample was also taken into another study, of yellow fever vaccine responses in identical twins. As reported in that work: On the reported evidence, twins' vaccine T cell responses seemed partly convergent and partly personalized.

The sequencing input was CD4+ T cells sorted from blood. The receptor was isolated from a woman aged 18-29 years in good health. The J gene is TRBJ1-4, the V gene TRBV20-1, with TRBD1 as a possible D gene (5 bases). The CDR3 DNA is TGCAGTGCCCCCCCTCCCGGGGGGGTTGAAAAACTGTTTTTT. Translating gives CSAPPPGGVEKLFF.